This TCR beta chain was identified in a study of cytomegalovirus exposure and HLA in healthy donors. The PCR was carried out with 60 Vbeta primers and 13 Jbeta primers. Produced via immunoSEQ multiplex PCR; TCRdb's table is partial and in-frame only. Of about 200,000 clones in the sample, roughly 77% were seen once. V shed 9 bases and J shed 0 bases, with 11 bases lying between them. This CDR3 has 14 amino acids. The germline V gene has CDR1 SNHLY and CDR2 FYNNEI. Unrecorded immune exposure was likely among donors, who were nominally healthy when sampled. Comments on this clone: What it recognizes is unknown.

Study observations and caveats: DRB1 showed the most TCR associations and HLA-C the fewest in a later analysis, as rates varied by HLA locus. Reports described diagnosis of cytomegalovirus status by the classifier as highly specific and sensitive. In an earlier analysis, in roughly 600 donors, most V segments appeared productive either ~90% or ~30% of the time.

The gene calls are TRBV2 and TRBJ1-4; D perhaps matches TRBD1 (6 bases). The specimen was PBMCs. The TCR originated in a male donor in good health and CMV-seropositive. This CDR3 reads CARWTDATNEKLFF. In nucleotides, the CDR3 is TGTGCCAGATGGACAGACGCAACTAATGAAAAACTGTTTTTT. Together with reference TRBV2 and TRBJ1-4, the CDR3 gives the full variable domain: EPEVTQTPSHQVTQMGQEVILRCVPISNHLYFYWYRQILGQKVEFLVSFYNNEISEKSEIFDDQFSVERPDGSNFTLKIRSTKLEDSAMYFCARWTDATNEKLFFGSGTQLSVL.